This passage covers 20 T cell receptor beta chains from one sample sequenced in a study of blood T cells in healthy people across ages. With a J-beta primer mix and a sample-barcoded 5' primer, a second PCR ran about 7 to 12 cycles. TCRdb reprocessed the 5' RACE reads with MiXCR, giving one entry per CDR3 protein. The sample includes under 2 million distinct CDR3 sequences, 30% to 40% of them seen just once. The sample consisted of blood. Every receptor here comes from a woman in her 30s in good health.

The chain recombines TRBV12-3 or TRBV12-4 with TRBJ2-7, with D perhaps matching TRBD1 or TRBD2 (5 bases each). V shed 1 base and J shed 1 base, with 14 bases lying between them. The CDR3 extends over 16 amino acids. CDR3 residues: CASSLVGEHRSYEQYF. The CDR3 DNA follows: TGTGCCAGCAGTTTAGTAGGGGAGCACCGTTCCTACGAGCAGTACTTC.

V and J are TRBV30 and TRBJ1-2; D remains ambiguous. CDR3 length: 15 amino acids. V was clipped by 0 bases and J by 0 bases, with 11 bases between them. CDR1 GTSNPN and CDR2 SVGIG come from the germline V gene (reference sequence). The CDR3 nucleotides are TGTGCCTGGAGTGTACATGGCAGACCTAACTATGGCTACACCTTC. Its protein product is CAWSVHGRPNYGYTF.

This chain connects TRBV20-1 to TRBJ2-7; 9 nucleotides line up with TRBD1. Losses at the gene ends were 3 bases for V and 5 bases for J; bases not matched to a gene: 8. Germline CDR1 is DFQATT and CDR2 is SNEGSKA (reference sequence). This CDR3 has 14 residues. CDR3 amino acids: CSARDGDRVHEQYF. The DNA for the CDR3 is TGCAGTGCTAGGGATGGGGACAGGGTCCACGAGCAGTACTTC.

V usage is TRBV20-1 and J usage is TRBJ2-7; 11 nucleotides agree with TRBD2. Germline V gene data show CDR1 as DFQATT and CDR2 as SNEGSKA (reference sequence). This CDR3 region has 13 residues. The V segment lost 5 bases and the J segment 2 bases; nucleotides outside the gene matches: 2. CDR3 region: CSAPGLAAYEQYF. The CDR3 DNA reads as TGCAGTGCTCCGGGACTAGCGGCCTACGAGCAGTACTTC.

A few counts support this clonotype. The chain joins TRBV4-1 to TRBJ1-1, with 8 positions matching TRBD1. With V trimmed by 3 bases and J by 6 bases, 6 bases remained unmatched. This CDR3 is 14 amino acids long. Germline assignment: CDR1 MGHRA and CDR2 YSYEKL. Written as DNA, the CDR3 is TGCGCCAGCAGCCACCCGACAGGGGAGGCTGAAGCTTTCTTT. Translation gives CASSHPTGEAEAFF.

This clonotype was observed a few times. This chain links TRBV20-1 with TRBJ1-2, with a tentative D call TRBD1 (6 bases). The germline V gene has CDR1 DFQATT and CDR2 SNEGSKA (reference sequence). V was shortened by 3 bases and J by 6 bases, with 14 bases between the two germline ends. The CDR3 consists of 13 residues. In DNA form, the CDR3 reads TGCAGTGCTAGTAACAGGGAGAAGAATGGCTACACCTTC. Translating it yields CSASNREKNGYTF.

V usage is TRBV9 and J usage is TRBJ2-7; the D call may be TRBD1 or TRBD2 (5 bases each). The CDR3 is made up of 13 amino acids. Germline V CDR1 and CDR2: SGDLS, YYNGEE. Trimming took off 0 bases at V and 8 bases at J, with 12 bases between the two ends. This CDR3 is CASSVGWGNKQYF. The CDR3 nucleotides are TGTGCCAGCAGCGTAGGTTGGGGGAACAAGCAGTACTTC.

V and J are TRBV7-2 and TRBJ2-7; 8 bases align to TRBD1. Germline-derived CDR1 and CDR2 are SGHTA and FQGNSA. The CDR3 totals 14 residues. The V segment lost 4 bases and the J segment 3 bases; nucleotides outside the gene matches: 5. CDR3 region: CASSSWTGYYEQYF. In nucleotides, the CDR3 is TGTGCCAGCAGCTCGTGGACAGGGTACTACGAGCAGTACTTC. Full variable domain (rest looked up from reference TRBV7-2 and TRBJ2-7): GAGVSQSPSNKVTEKGKDVELRCDPISGHTALYWYRQSLGQGLEFLIYFQGNSAPDKSGLPSDRFSAERTGGSVSTLTIQRTQQEDSAVYLCASSSWTGYYEQYFGPGTRLTVT.

This rearrangement joins TRBV7-3 to TRBJ2-4; maybe TRBD1 (5 bases). The end of the DNA is better explained by TRBJ2-5, so the J call may be wrong. This CDR3 comprises 13 residues. Germline lookup yields CDR1 SGHTA and CDR2 FQGTGA. The CDR3: CASSIGAGETQYF. DNA of the CDR3: TGTGCCAGCAGTATTGGGGCAGGGGAGACCCAGTACTTC.

About this clonotype itself: Compared with germline, one end of the junction differs, possibly owing to a read error. This rearrangement joins TRBV5-1 to TRBJ2-5; 8 nucleotides line up with TRBD1. The CDR3 runs to 13 residues. In germline, CDR1 is SGHRS, CDR2 YFSETQ. CDR3 region: CGSSSGQEETQYF. The CDR3 DNA sequence: TGCGGCAGCAGCTCGGGACAGGAAGAGACCCAGTACTTC.

The J gene is TRBJ2-3, the V gene TRBV20-1; either TRBD1 or TRBD2 may fit D (5 bases each). The CDR3 length is 14 residues. Trimming stripped 5 bases from V and 2 bases from J, with 14 bases between. Germline-derived CDR1 and CDR2 are DFQATT and SNEGSKA (reference sequence). DNA for the CDR3: TGCAGTGCTCGCTCCGGGACCCTCACAGATACGCAGTATTTT. It specifies CSARSGTLTDTQYF.

There are a few counts of this clonotype. This sequence joins TRBV12-3 or TRBV12-4 and TRBJ2-7, with D unclear. This CDR3 spans 14 amino acids. Between the trimmed V and J ends, which lost 0 bases and 6 bases, there was a span of 12 bases. CDR3 DNA sequence: TGTGCCAGCAGTTTAGCGGGCCGAGAGAGCGAGCAGTACTTC. Encoded protein: CASSLAGRESEQYF.

As regards this clonotype: This may be a read error, as it is one base from a much larger clone. CDR3 amino acids: CSAPDRAESPLHF. The CDR3 DNA reads as TGCAGTGCCCCGGACAGGGCGGAATCACCCCTCCACTTT. The chain links TRBV20-1 to TRBJ1-6; 8 nucleotides match TRBD1. J gave up 10 bases and V 6 bases, and 8 bases lay outside the gene matches. The CDR3 consists of 13 residues. Germline V gives CDR1 DFQATT, CDR2 SNEGSKA (reference sequence).

V usage is TRBV27 and J usage is TRBJ2-6; D remains unclear. V shed 5 bases and J shed 0 bases, with 5 bases lying between them. Per germline, CDR1 MNHEY and CDR2 SMNVEV (reference sequence). The CDR3 loop spans 14 amino acids. The CDR3 sequence: CASSPLSGANVLTF. The DNA for the CDR3 is TGTGCCAGCAGTCCACTCTCTGGGGCCAACGTCCTGACTTTC.

The gene calls are TRBV20-1 and TRBJ2-3, with D tentatively TRBD2 (6 bases). Per the germline V gene, CDR1 is DFQATT and CDR2 is SNEGSKA (reference sequence). The CDR3 consists of 14 residues. V gave up 3 bases and J gave up 1 base, with 11 bases separating them. CDR3 nucleotides: TGCAGTGCTAGCGTCCCGGGGGGCACAGATACGCAGTATTTT. Its protein is CSASVPGGTDTQYF.

CDR3 nucleotide sequence: TGTGCCAGCAGTTACTCGAGCCTCGGGACAGGGGCAAGCTATGGCTACACCTTC. It encodes CASSYSSLGTGASYGYTF. The J gene is TRBJ1-2, the V gene TRBV6-2 or TRBV6-3, with 10 bases identical to TRBD1. CDR1 MNHEY and CDR2 SVGEGT come from the germline V gene. With 0 bases clipped from V and 4 bases from J, the junction kept 11 bases outside the gene matches. The CDR3 is made up of 18 amino acids.

This chain connects TRBV20-1 to TRBJ2-7; 8 bases align to TRBD1. This CDR3 is 12 amino acids long. V gave up 3 bases and J gave up 9 bases; unmatched junction bases: 7. The V gene's germline CDR1 is DFQATT and CDR2 SNEGSKA (reference sequence). CDR3 sequence (DNA): TGCAGTGCTAGCTATGGACAGGGACGGCAGTACTTC. Amino acid sequence: CSASYGQGRQYF.

The chain joins TRBV10-3 to TRBJ2-7; TRBD2 agrees at 13 bases. Germline V lookup: CDR1 ENHRY, CDR2 SYGVKD. The CDR3 is 15 amino acids. The V segment lost 6 bases and the J segment 7 bases; nucleotides outside the gene matches: 9. DNA for the CDR3: TGTGCCATCAGGAAGGGAGGGACTAGCGGGGCTGAGCAGTACTTC. Translation: CAIRKGGTSGAEQYF.

In its sample, this clonotype was seen a few times. V usage is TRBV29-1 and J usage is TRBJ2-1; 7 bases are shared with TRBD2. This CDR3 is built from 13 residues. Germline V gene sequence: CDR1 SQVTM, CDR2 ANQGSEA. V lost 4 bases to trimming and J lost 2 bases; unmatched junction nucleotides: 2. CDR3 sequence: CSVGDYTYNEQFF. DNA of the CDR3: TGCAGCGTTGGGGACTATACCTACAATGAGCAGTTCTTC.

The rearrangement joins TRBV10-1 to TRBJ2-7; 7 bases fit TRBD1. This CDR3 is built from 13 residues. Germline V lookup: CDR1 WNHNN, CDR2 SYGVQD (reference sequence). V dropped 7 bases and J dropped 3; count of bases not matched to a gene: 6. The CDR3 DNA follows: TGCGCCAGCAAGAAGGACAGGCGCTACGAGCAGTACTTC. Translation: CASKKDRRYEQYF.